This TCR beta chain was found in a study of cytomegalovirus exposure and HLA in healthy donors. The overall study: Earlier, some 180 million T cells were analyzed, and about 100 million unique TCR beta sequences were found among them. The study's findings and limits: The study flagged 150 to 200 TCR beta chains as cytomegalovirus-associated.

Germline V lookup: CDR1 SGDLS, CDR2 YYNGEE. V lost 4 bases, J lost 4 bases, and 19 bases lay in between. The CDR3 is 16 amino acids. The primer mix had 60 Vbeta and 13 Jbeta primers. Only in-frame clones appear in the TCRdb table, and some are missing; sequencing was by immunoSEQ multiplex PCR. In the table there are 120,000 or so clones, 83% of which are singletons. Remarks on this clone: Its antigen is not known.

J is TRBJ2-3 and V is TRBV9, with D perhaps TRBD1 (6 bases). The specimen sequenced was PBMCs. The origin of this receptor is a woman aged 40 to 55 in good health and CMV-seropositive. CDR3 loop: CASSTETQGWADTQYF. CDR3 sequence (DNA): TGTGCCAGCAGCACCGAGACACAGGGTTGGGCAGATACGCAGTATTTT.